This note documents a single TCR beta chain sequence. Its antigen remains unidentified. These data originate in a study of T cell responses to AZD1222 COVID-19 vaccine. Data came from immunoSEQ multiplex PCR; TCRdb stores just in-frame clones and leaves some out. The sample includes some 180,000 clones, about 83% of them seen just once. Study results and caveats: With dominance at 160-218 and 743-854, vaccine-associated CD4 TCRs spanned spike. Regions left unmutated in variants are reportedly the target of nearly half of spike-specific TCRs. Clonal diversity was possibly underestimated, and white British individuals and females predominated among donors.

The germline V gene has CDR1 MGHRA and CDR2 YSYEKL. Deletions cut 1 base from V and 4 bases from J, with 13 bases between. The CDR3 has 15 residues. V gene TRBV4-1 combines with J gene TRBJ1-2, with D tentatively TRBD1 (5 bases). This sequence originates from an adult who received the AZD1222 COVID-19 vaccine. The input for sequencing was peripheral blood, taken 28 days after the second AZD1222 dose. In DNA form, the CDR3 reads TGCGCCAGCAGCCAAGCTCAAGGGGTGGGCTATGGCTACACCTTC. This codes for CASSQAQGVGYGYTF.